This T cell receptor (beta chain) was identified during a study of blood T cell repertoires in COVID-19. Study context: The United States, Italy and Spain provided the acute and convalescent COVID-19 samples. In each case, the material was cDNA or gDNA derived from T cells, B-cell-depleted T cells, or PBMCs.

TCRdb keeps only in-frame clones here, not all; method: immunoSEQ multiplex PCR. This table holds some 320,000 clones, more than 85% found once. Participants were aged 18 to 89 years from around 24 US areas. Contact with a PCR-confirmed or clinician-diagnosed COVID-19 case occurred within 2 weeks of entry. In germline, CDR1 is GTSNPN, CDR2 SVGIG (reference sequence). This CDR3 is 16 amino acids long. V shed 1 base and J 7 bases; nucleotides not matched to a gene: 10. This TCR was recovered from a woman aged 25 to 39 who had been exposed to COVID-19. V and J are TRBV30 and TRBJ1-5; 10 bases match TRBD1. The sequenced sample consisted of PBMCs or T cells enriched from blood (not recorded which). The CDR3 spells CAWSDPTGGTGQPQHF. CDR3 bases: TGTGCCTGGAGTGACCCGACAGGGGGCACAGGGCAGCCCCAGCATTTT.